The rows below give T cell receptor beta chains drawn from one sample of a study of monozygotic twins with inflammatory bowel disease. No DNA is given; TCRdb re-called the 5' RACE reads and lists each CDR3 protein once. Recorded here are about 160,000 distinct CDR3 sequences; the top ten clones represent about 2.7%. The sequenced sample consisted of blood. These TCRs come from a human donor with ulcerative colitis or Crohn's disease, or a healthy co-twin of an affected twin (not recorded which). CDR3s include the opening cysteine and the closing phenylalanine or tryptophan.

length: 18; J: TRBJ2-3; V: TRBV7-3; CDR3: CASSLTAGGGIKTDTQYF
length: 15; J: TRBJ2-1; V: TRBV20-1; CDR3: CSARTGTSGINEQFF
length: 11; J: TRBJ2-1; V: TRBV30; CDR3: CAWSAPNEQFF
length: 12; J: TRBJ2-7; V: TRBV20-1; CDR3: CSAQGGIYEQYF
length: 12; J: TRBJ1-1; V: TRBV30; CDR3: CALSGKNTEAFF
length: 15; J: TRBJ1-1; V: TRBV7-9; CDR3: CASSLGFPLNTEAFF
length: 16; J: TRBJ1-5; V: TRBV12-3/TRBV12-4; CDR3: CASTIRAGRGNQPQHF
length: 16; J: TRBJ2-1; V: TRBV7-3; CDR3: CASSPNVAGALGEQFF
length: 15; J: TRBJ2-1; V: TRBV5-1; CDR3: CASSLSGRAVDEQFF
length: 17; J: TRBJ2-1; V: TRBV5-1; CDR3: CASSLVTSPTSYNEQFF
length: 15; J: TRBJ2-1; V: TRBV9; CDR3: CASSVGSVSYNEQFF
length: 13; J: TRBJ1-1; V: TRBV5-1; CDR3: CASSLLENTEAFF
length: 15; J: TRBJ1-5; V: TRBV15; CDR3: CATSRDRARRQPQHF
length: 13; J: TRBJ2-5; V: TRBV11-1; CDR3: CASSFPGGETQYF
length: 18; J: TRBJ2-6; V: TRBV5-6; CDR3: CASSLNFAGRSGANVLTF
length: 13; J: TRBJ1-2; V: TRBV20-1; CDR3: CSASKPGNYGYTF
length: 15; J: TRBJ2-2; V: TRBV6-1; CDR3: CASSTQGAHTGELFF
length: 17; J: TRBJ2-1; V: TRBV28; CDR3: CASRSLAGPSLDNEQFF
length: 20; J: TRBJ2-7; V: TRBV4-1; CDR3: CASSQDLTSGRAWVSYEQYF
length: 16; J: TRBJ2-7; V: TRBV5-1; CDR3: CASSRRTSGVAYEQYF
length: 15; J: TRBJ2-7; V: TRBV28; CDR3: CASTTPGTGNDEQYF